These T cell receptor beta chains were read from a single sample in a study of response to subunit inactivated influenza vaccine. TCRdb called the RT-PCR reads again in MiXCR, with one record for every CDR3 protein. The sample includes more than 400,000 distinct CDR3 sequences, around 7.9% seen only once; the top ten take 13%. The sequences come from PBMCs from blood, collected around 2 years after vaccination. All receptors derive from a man between 50 and 70 years old who received an inactivated influenza vaccine. Each CDR3 is given without its conserved first and last residue. Each record gives: D gene, V gene, J gene, CDR3 protein. D genes are given only for firm matches.

>TRBD2|TRBV20-1|TRBJ2-3
SARTSHTDTQY
>-|TRBV5-1|TRBJ1-5
ASSLSGDNQPQH
>TRBD1|TRBV20-1|TRBJ2-7
CARATLGQVAYEQY
>-|TRBV25-1|TRBJ2-5
ASSDQFQETQY
>-|TRBV4-2|TRBJ1-4
ASSQDWTAVNEKLF
>TRBD1|TRBV5-1|TRBJ1-1
ASSYQGGEAF
>-|TRBV25-1|TRBJ1-1
ASSTLTQRRAF
>-|TRBV5-5|TRBJ2-7
ASSLSKDYEQY
>-|TRBV25-1|TRBJ2-5
ASSLPASETQY
>-|TRBV27|TRBJ2-7
ASRGFREQY
>-|TRBV6-2/TRBV6-3|TRBJ2-7
ASSDGPYYEQY
>-|TRBV3-1|TRBJ1-2
ASSQGVGYGYT
>-|TRBV27|TRBJ2-7
ASRPLGTSYEQY
>TRBD1|TRBV5-5|TRBJ1-5
ASSLAADRGLQPQH
>-|TRBV12-3/TRBV12-4|TRBJ2-2
ASSLDVRVGGELF
>-|TRBV3-1|TRBJ2-5
ASSQDSRTPFQY
>TRBD1|TRBV19|TRBJ2-1
ASREGLPGQGGNEQF
>TRBD1|TRBV5-1|TRBJ1-5
ASSLTGQGNQPQH
>TRBD1|TRBV29-1|TRBJ1-5
SARGTDNQPQH
>-|TRBV29-1|TRBJ2-1
STYRVFYNEQF
>-|TRBV7-2|TRBJ1-2
ASSAEVGGYT
>-|TRBV28|TRBJ2-1
ASSPPRRSWNYNEQF
>TRBD2|TRBV5-1|TRBJ2-1
ASRERGGQYEQF
>TRBD1|TRBV19|TRBJ1-1
ASRDRLTMNTEAF
>-|TRBV6-5|TRBJ1-6
ASSYQLSGSPLH
>-|TRBV7-2|TRBJ2-7
ASSLVGRGALEY
>-|TRBV12-3/TRBV12-4|TRBJ2-4
ASSPHNRQAKNIQY
>TRBD2|TRBV3-1|TRBJ2-5
ASSMTSGGTLQETQY
>TRBD1|TRBV12-3/TRBV12-4|TRBJ1-1
ASRWGQGRSNTEAF
>-|TRBV20-1|TRBJ2-2
SARGGELF
>TRBD1|TRBV7-2|TRBJ1-2
ASSLVGQGAPNYGYT
>-|TRBV3-1|TRBJ1-6
ASGDSRNSPLH
>TRBD1|TRBV19|TRBJ2-5
ASSIRTGLKTQY
>TRBD1|TRBV10-3|TRBJ2-3
AISPGQRSSTDTQY
>-|TRBV6-2/TRBV6-3|TRBJ1-1
ASSYSKGVAEAF
>TRBD2|TRBV9|TRBJ2-2
ASSGLAGALGGELF
>TRBD1|TRBV29-1|TRBJ1-5
SVRGGGGQPQH
>-|TRBV21-1|TRBJ2-5
ASSTSMLLGETQY
>-|TRBV12-5|TRBJ2-1
ASGLGVGNEQF
>-|TRBV4-3|TRBJ1-4
ASSKRTGEKLF
>TRBD1|TRBV12-3/TRBV12-4|TRBJ1-2
ASSHGTGSDYGYT
>-|TRBV3-1|TRBJ1-1
ASSQPGGTMNTEAF
>TRBD2|TRBV7-2|TRBJ2-5
ASSSGSSGVQETQY
>-|TRBV7-9|TRBJ2-2
ASSSSPRSTGELF
>TRBD1|TRBV7-2|TRBJ1-2
ASSSRTDRGYGYT
>TRBD2|TRBV25-1|TRBJ2-3
ASSRAGTSTDTQY
>TRBD2|TRBV20-1|TRBJ2-7
SAPPSGSSYEQY
>TRBD2|TRBV5-1|TRBJ2-1
ASSLGAGGPNEQF
>TRBD1|TRBV24-1|TRBJ2-2
ATSGQGGTGELF
>TRBD1|TRBV2|TRBJ1-2
ASIDGQERSYGGYT
>-|TRBV29-1|TRBJ1-1
SAGLVEAF
>-|TRBV4-2|TRBJ2-4
ASSQDFRTVAAKNIQY
>-|TRBV5-1|TRBJ2-5
AGREGTGPQDTQY
>-|TRBV30|TRBJ2-1
AWSFWEGEQF
>TRBD2|TRBV12-3/TRBV12-4|TRBJ2-7
ASSSWGLAGSHEQY